This T cell receptor beta chain comes out of a study of STAT3 mutations in large granular lymphocyte leukemia. Study-wide context: Among longitudinally sequenced T-LGLL patients, roughly half had canonical activating STAT3 mutations detected.

Findings and caveats of the study: In T-cell large granular lymphocyte leukemia, about half of patients showed multiple immunodominant subclonotypes. Suggested: STAT3 mutation was not the ancestral event for these clonal expansions.

The table came from immunoSEQ multiplex PCR; TCRdb's copy has only in-frame clones and leaves some out. The table shows thousands of clones, with approximately 33% occurring only once. This clone has a handful of counts. The antigen is not known. Germline V CDR1 and CDR2: SGHRS, YFSETQ. The ends lost 4 bases at V and 8 bases at J; junction bases unmatched: 6. There are 13 residues in the CDR3. Sequencing input: PBMCs. This clonotype was sampled from a human donor with T large granular lymphocyte leukemia. Some clones in this sample may be carry-over from other donors' samples. The V and J genes are TRBV5-1 and TRBJ1-2; 9 bases are a match to TRBD1. CDR3 sequence (DNA): TGCGCCAGCAGCCCGGGACAGGGAGAAGGCTACACCTTC. As protein: CASSPGQGEGYTF. Based on the CDR3 plus reference TRBV5-1 and TRBJ1-2, the full variable domain is KAGVTQTPRYLIKTRGQQVTLSCSPISGHRSVSWYQQTPGQGLQFLFEYFSETQRNKGNFPGRFSGRQFSNSRSEMNVSTLELGDSALYLCASSPGQGEGYTFGSGTRLTVV.